This T cell receptor beta chain was obtained from a study of PD-1 blockade in mismatch repair-deficient tumors. Study results and caveats: Rapid post-treatment expansion, then contraction, generally preceding radiologic response, marked tumor-resident clones.

The CDR3 has 13 amino acids. Germline-derived CDR1 and CDR2 are SGHTA and FQGNSA. V was cut by 3 bases and J by 5 bases, with 10 bases left in between. The method was immunoSEQ multiplex PCR; TCRdb's version includes in-frame clones alone and lacks a portion of them. This sample has some 48,000 clones, with roughly 80% found just once. Details on this clone: Its cognate antigen is unknown.

This sequence was found in an adult with mismatch repair-deficient cancer. V gene TRBV7-2 combines with J gene TRBJ2-5; D is unresolved. The sequencing used peripheral blood, collected roughly 19 weeks after starting pembrolizumab. The CDR3 sequence is CASSLIREETQYF. The CDR3 DNA reads TGTGCCAGCAGCTTGATACGCGAGGAGACCCAGTACTTC.